These 19 T cell receptor beta chains were all obtained from the same sample, sequenced in a study of T cells after yellow fever vaccination. TCRdb re-called the 5' RACE reads with MiXCR, one entry per CDR3 protein. The sample has 110,000 or so distinct CDR3 sequences, about 6.8% seen once; the top ten hold roughly 3%. This material consisted of CD4+ T cells sorted from PBMCs, taken about 49 days after the first yellow fever vaccination. All receptors come from a man aged 18-30 years who received the YFV17D yellow fever vaccine.

This clonotype was detected ten times or more. The chain carries TRBV4-3 and TRBJ2-7, with D possibly being TRBD2 (6 bases). Trimming took off 0 bases at V and 2 bases at J, with 17 bases between the two ends. CDR3 length equals 17 residues. CDR1 and CDR2 (germline): LGHNA, YSLEER. The CDR3: CASSQDAGLATAYEQYF. In DNA, the CDR3 is TGCGCCAGCAGCCAAGATGCAGGGCTAGCGACGGCCTACGAGCAGTACTTC.

Many counts were recorded for this clonotype. The chain combines TRBV4-1 with TRBJ1-1; the D is unclear. This CDR3 spans 14 amino acids. V lost 1 base, J lost 6 bases, and 12 bases lay in between. Germline V lookup: CDR1 MGHRA, CDR2 YSYEKL. The DNA for the CDR3 is TGCGCCAGCAGCCAAGCGCGGGGTGACCCTGAAGCTTTCTTT. Its translation: CASSQARGDPEAFF.

The chain employs TRBV15 and TRBJ2-5; 8 bases map to TRBD2. Germline CDR1 reads LNHNV; CDR2 reads YYDKDF (reference sequence). The CDR3 totals 17 residues. V trimming: 1 base; J trimming: 0 bases; junction bases outside the gene matches: 7. CDR3 region: CATSRAPERGHQETQYF. CDR3 DNA sequence: TGTGCCACCAGCAGAGCGCCGGAGCGGGGGCACCAAGAGACCCAGTACTTC.

Ten or more counts support this clonotype. The chain employs TRBV5-1 and TRBJ2-6; D is tentatively TRBD1 or TRBD2 (5 bases each). This CDR3 spans 15 amino acids. V lost 4 bases and J 3 bases, leaving 11 bases between the germline ends. Germline V gene lookup returns CDR1 SGHRS and CDR2 YFSETQ. The CDR3: CASSRDPLGANVLTF. In DNA form, the CDR3 reads TGCGCCAGCAGCAGGGACCCCCTTGGGGCCAACGTCCTGACTTTC.

In this sample, this clonotype turned up a few times. CDR3 sequence: CASSQGGGNYGYTF. In DNA form, the CDR3 reads TGCGCCAGCAGCCAAGGTGGGGGGAACTATGGCTACACCTTC. V gene TRBV5-1 combines with J gene TRBJ1-2, with TRBD1 as a possible D gene (5 bases). Germline CDR1 SGHRS, CDR2 YFSETQ. The CDR3 has 14 residues. V lost 4 bases to trimming and J lost 2 bases, with 12 bases between them. Full variable domain (missing parts from reference TRBV5-1 and TRBJ1-2): KAGVTQTPRYLIKTRGQQVTLSCSPISGHRSVSWYQQTPGQGLQFLFEYFSETQRNKGNFPGRFSGRQFSNSRSEMNVSTLELGDSALYLCASSQGGGNYGYTFGSGTRLTVV.

In the case of this clonotype: It may be a read error: a sequence one base away is much more abundant. The CDR3 loop reads CDCTQGSLTGELFF. CDR3 nucleotides: TGTGACTGCACCCAGGGGAGCCTCACCGGGGAGCTGTTTTTT. V and J are TRBV30 and TRBJ2-2, with D tentatively TRBD1 (6 bases). The CDR3 has 14 amino acids. Germline assignment: CDR1 GTSNPN and CDR2 SVGIG (reference sequence).

This clonotype was seen ten or more times. The chain links TRBV29-1 to TRBJ2-3; 9 positions agree with TRBD1. CDR1 SQVTM and CDR2 ANQGSEA come from the germline V gene. Trimming at V came to 8 bases and at J to 1 base, leaving 4 bases not matched to a gene. The CDR3 length is 13 residues. DNA of the CDR3: TGCAGCTCCCGACAGGGGGGCACAGATACGCAGTATTTT. Amino acid sequence: CSSRQGGTDTQYF.

At least ten counts were recorded for this clonotype. The chain links TRBV20-1 to TRBJ2-3, with 11 bases fitting TRBD2. V shed 1 base and J 0 bases; nucleotides not matched to a gene: 0. Germline V lookup: CDR1 DFQATT, CDR2 SNEGSKA (reference sequence). The CDR3 loop spans 15 amino acids. CDR3 in amino acids: CSARGLAGSTDTQYF. Written as DNA, the CDR3 is TGCAGTGCTAGAGGACTAGCGGGGAGCACAGATACGCAGTATTTT.

This clonotype was found many times. The CDR3 DNA follows: TGTGCCAGCAGCCGAGCTTTCTCCCGGGACACCTACGAGCAGTACTTC. Its protein product is CASSRAFSRDTYEQYF. The rearrangement links TRBV7-2 to TRBJ2-7; D perhaps matches TRBD1 (6 bases). Between the trimmed V and J ends, which lost 5 bases and 2 bases, there was a span of 19 bases. Germline V lookup: CDR1 SGHTA, CDR2 FQGNSA. The CDR3 contains 16 residues.

Ten or more counts support this clonotype. The chain carries TRBV6-4 and TRBJ1-1; 9 bases match TRBD1. CDR1 MRHNA and CDR2 SNTAGT come from the germline V gene. The CDR3 is made up of 13 amino acids. The trim removed 0 bases at V and 14 bases at J, leaving 7 bases unmatched. CDR3 sequence (DNA): TGTGCCAGCAGTGACTCGGGACAGGGCATTTTCTTCTTT. Translating it yields CASSDSGQGIFFF.

In this sample, this clonotype turned up many times. V gene TRBV5-5 combines with J gene TRBJ1-5; 7 positions agree with TRBD1. There are 15 residues in the CDR3. Germline CDR1 and CDR2: SGHKS and YYEKEE (reference sequence). The ends lost 3 bases at V and 4 bases at J; junction bases unmatched: 7. DNA for the CDR3: TGTGCCAGCAGCTCAACAGGGGCCGAAAATCAGCCCCAGCATTTT. Its translation is CASSSTGAENQPQHF.

This clonotype was seen many times. CDR3 in DNA: TGTGCCAGCAGCTTATTTGGGGACCCGGAGACCCAGTACTTC. It translates to CASSLFGDPETQYF. The chain couples TRBV7-9 to TRBJ2-5; D possibly uses TRBD1 or TRBD2 (5 bases each). This CDR3 region has 14 residues. Germline assignment: CDR1 SEHNR and CDR2 FQNEAQ (reference sequence). V was pared by 2 bases and J by 5 bases, with 12 bases between.

This clonotype was seen many times. This chain uses TRBV4-3 with TRBJ2-1; D call uncertain. The CDR3 covers 17 residues. Germline CDR1 reads LGHNA; CDR2 reads YSLEER. Trimming left V 1 base short and J 0 bases short, with 13 bases between. The CDR3 loop reads CASSQGVVRTSYNEQFF. The CDR3 coding sequence is TGCGCCAGCAGCCAAGGCGTGGTTCGGACCTCCTACAATGAGCAGTTCTTC.

This clonotype was recorded at least ten times. The chain combines TRBV7-9 with TRBJ1-1; D gene uncertain. The CDR3 is 11 amino acids. V was clipped by 5 bases and J by 8 bases, with 9 bases between them. Germline CDR1 and CDR2: SEHNR and FQNEAQ (reference sequence). The DNA for the CDR3 is TGTGCCAGCAGCCTTAACTGGGAAGCTTTCTTT. It is translated as CASSLNWEAFF.

This clonotype was counted at least ten times. The rearrangement uses TRBV6-5 and TRBJ1-1; D is ambiguous. Germline values: CDR1 MNHEY, CDR2 SVGAGI. The V gene lost 0 bases and the J gene lost 0 bases, with 11 bases spanning the gap. The CDR3 runs 16 residues. Written as DNA, the CDR3 is TGTGCCAGCAGTTACTCCGGACTGATCATGAACACTGAAGCTTTCTTT. Translating gives CASSYSGLIMNTEAFF.

Turning to this clonotype: A clone one base away is much larger, so this may be a read error. The J gene is TRBJ1-5, the V gene TRBV11-2; possible D gene TRBD1, 6 bases. CDR1 SGHAT and CDR2 FQNNGV come from the germline V gene. There are 15 residues in the CDR3. The CDR3 protein is CASSLDRGGNQPEHF. CDR3 bases: TGTGCCAGCAGCTTAGACAGGGGAGGCAATCAGCCCGAGCATTTT.

In this sample, this clonotype turned up once. At one of its ends the junction is not consistent with the germline gene, which may arise from a read error. The chain uses TRBV14 and TRBJ2-5, with D possibly being TRBD1 (6 bases). Germline-derived CDR1 and CDR2 are SGHDN and FVKESK. The CDR3 contains 13 residues. CDR3 DNA sequence: TGTGCCAGCTGCCAACAGGGTGGCGAGACCCAGTACTTC. This codes for CASCQQGGETQYF.

This clonotype was observed a few times. The chain links TRBV10-3 to TRBJ2-3; TRBD1 aligns across 12 bases. The CDR3 has 15 amino acids. Germline CDR1 and CDR2: ENHRY and SYGVKD. V trimming: 0 bases; J trimming: 10 bases; junction bases outside the gene matches: 5. The CDR3 DNA follows: TGTGCCATCAGTGAGTCCGGGACAGGGGGCGCGCCGCAGTATTTT. Residues: CAISESGTGGAPQYF.

This clonotype was seen many times. This chain links TRBV5-1 with TRBJ1-5; a weak D match, TRBD1 (6 bases). Germline V gene lookup returns CDR1 SGHRS and CDR2 YFSETQ. The CDR3 consists of 14 residues. V dropped 0 bases and J dropped 5 bases, with 9 bases sitting between them. Written as DNA, the CDR3 is TGCGCCAGCAGCTTGGCGTCAGGGGATCAGCCCCAGCATTTT. This codes for CASSLASGDQPQHF.